Listed below are T cell receptor beta chains from one sample, sequenced in a study of T cell responses to AZD1222 COVID-19 vaccine. Some clones are missing from TCRdb's copy, which holds only in-frame ones; the method was immunoSEQ multiplex PCR. The sample yields 110,000 or so clones, around 88% seen once. The specimen comprised peripheral blood, sampled 28 days after the second AZD1222 dose. The receptors here all came from an adult who received the AZD1222 COVID-19 vaccine. Each CDR3 is given with its conserved first and last residue. D genes are given only for firm matches. Where a row states a size, it is once, few, many or the class of an expanded clone; other rows omit it.

V gene	J gene	clone size	CDR3 length	D gene	CDR3 DNA	CDR3 protein
TRBV28	TRBJ2-5	-	14	-	TGTGCCAGCAGTTGGTGGGCAAGAGGGCAGACCCAGTACTTC	CASSWWARGQTQYF
TRBV19	TRBJ1-1	-	13	-	TGTGCCAGTAGTATTAATTGGGGCACTGAAGCTTTCTTT	CASSINWGTEAFF
TRBV4-1	TRBJ2-2	-	15	-	TGCGCCAGCAGCCCGACAGGATCGAACACCGGGGAGCTGTTTTTT	CASSPTGSNTGELFF
TRBV2	TRBJ2-1	-	14	-	TGTGCCAGCAGCCCTCCTAGCTCCTACAATGAGCAGTTCTTC	CASSPPSSYNEQFF
TRBV9	TRBJ2-7	-	14	TRBD1	TGTGCCAGCAGCGCCCGGGACAGGGGGAACGAGCAGTACTTC	CASSARDRGNEQYF
TRBV2	TRBJ2-7	-	15	-	TGTGCCAGCAGTGAGCGTGCCGCAGCGAGCTACGAGCAGTACTTC	CASSERAAASYEQYF
TRBV5-4	TRBJ1-3	-	16	-	TGTGCCAGCAGCTTGGCAGGCGGGGGTATTGGAAACACCATATATTTT	CASSLAGGGIGNTIYF
TRBV28	TRBJ1-4	-	14	TRBD1	TGTGCCAGCCTTAGCAGGGGGATGGGTGAAAAACTGTTTTTT	CASLSRGMGEKLFF
TRBV21-1	TRBJ2-7	once	15	-	TGTGCCAGCAGCAAAGCAGGACAGGCCTCCTACGAGCAGTACTTC	CASSKAGQASYEQYF
TRBV6-5	TRBJ2-7	-	15	-	TGTGCCAGCAGTTACGTGACAGGAGGATACTACGAGCAGTACTTC	CASSYVTGGYYEQYF
TRBV20-1	TRBJ2-1	-	18	TRBD1	TGCAGTGCTAGTGGGACAGGGACCAGCGGGGACTCCTACAATGAGCAGTTCTTC	CSASGTGTSGDSYNEQFF
TRBV9	TRBJ2-7	-	17	TRBD1	TGTGCCAGCAGCGTAGCTTACGGACAGGGTTGTAGCCACGAGCAGTACTTC	CASSVAYGQGCSHEQYF
TRBV28	TRBJ1-4	once	17	TRBD1	TGTGCCAGCAGTTCTGGGGACAGGGGGTTAACTAATGAAAAACTGTTTTTT	CASSSGDRGLTNEKLFF
TRBV28	TRBJ2-7	-	14	-	TGTGCCAGCAGTTTACGTGGGATCTCCTACGAGCAGTACTTC	CASSLRGISYEQYF
TRBV11-2	TRBJ2-1	once	14	TRBD2	TGTGCCAGCAGCTCTTTAGCGGGCCGAGATAAGCAGTTCTTC	CASSSLAGRDKQFF
TRBV6-5	TRBJ1-1	-	15	-	TGTGCCAGCAGACCTTCCGACAGGAGGAGGGGTGAAGCTTTCTTT	CASRPSDRRRGEAFF
TRBV7-9	TRBJ2-7	-	13	-	TGTGCCAGCAGCTCGCGTCGGGACGACGAGCAGTACTTC	CASSSRRDDEQYF
TRBV5-4	TRBJ2-5	-	14	-	TGTGCCAGCAGCTACGGACAGTACCAAGAGACCCAGTACTTC	CASSYGQYQETQYF
TRBV6-6	TRBJ2-7	-	12	-	TGTGCCAGCAGTTACGAAATCAACGAGCAGTACTTC	CASSYEINEQYF
TRBV28	TRBJ1-5	-	14	-	TGTGCCAGCAGATCCTACAACAGGGTTCAGCCCCAGCATTTT	CASRSYNRVQPQHF
TRBV5-4	TRBJ2-5	-	14	TRBD2	TGTGCCAGCAGCCCGGGACTAGCATCCGAGACCCAGTACTTC	CASSPGLASETQYF
TRBV24-1	TRBJ2-3	-	17	TRBD2	TGTGCCACCAGTGACGCCTCACTAGCGGGGCACACAGATACGCAGTATTTT	CATSDASLAGHTDTQYF
TRBV7-8	TRBJ1-1	-	15	-	TGTGCCAGCAGCTTATCCCAGGGCCTGAACACTGAAGCTTTCTTT	CASSLSQGLNTEAFF
TRBV7-2	TRBJ2-5	-	15	TRBD2	TGTGCCAGCAGCTCGGGACTAGCGGTCACTGGGACCCAGTACTTC	CASSSGLAVTGTQYF
TRBV28	TRBJ1-6	-	14	-	TGTGCCAGCAGTTTCGGGTGGAGCAATTCACCCCTCCACTTT	CASSFGWSNSPLHF
TRBV7-3	TRBJ2-3	-	18	-	TGTGCCAGCAGCTTAAAGGGTTCGGGGCGGGTAGTCACAGATACGCAGTATTTT	CASSLKGSGRVVTDTQYF
TRBV7-2	TRBJ2-7	-	15	-	TGTGCCAGCAGCTTAATAGGGGAAAGCTCCTACGAGCAGTACTTC	CASSLIGESSYEQYF
TRBV2	TRBJ2-1	-	14	-	TGTGCCAGCTTGAGTGGGGGCTCCTACAATGAGCAGTTCTTC	CASLSGGSYNEQFF
TRBV7-2	TRBJ2-1	-	15	TRBD2	TGTGCCAGCAGCCCTAGGACTAGGTCCTACAATGAGCAGTTCTTC	CASSPRTRSYNEQFF
TRBV27	TRBJ2-3	few	15	TRBD1	TGTGCCAGCAGTCCCGGACAGGGGAGCACAGATACGCAGTATTTT	CASSPGQGSTDTQYF
TRBV6-2/TRBV6-3	TRBJ2-3	-	12	-	TGTGCCAGCAGTTACTGGACAGTCACGCAGTATTTT	CASSYWTVTQYF
TRBV27	TRBJ1-1	-	14	-	TGTGCCAGCAGTTCCCGGACGGAGAACACTGAAGCTTTCTTT	CASSSRTENTEAFF
TRBV3-1/TRBV3-2	TRBJ2-7	-	18	TRBD1	TGTGCCAGCAGCCAAGAAGTTCCCCGGGACAGGTCTGGTGCCGAGCAGTACTTC	CASSQEVPRDRSGAEQYF
TRBV7-9	TRBJ2-3	-	12	-	TGTGCCAGCAGCTTAGAATCGGGGGTTGAGTATTTT	CASSLESGVEYF
TRBV5-1	TRBJ2-7	-	15	TRBD1	TGCGCCAGCAGCTTGGATGGGACAGGGGGCATTGAGCAGTACTTC	CASSLDGTGGIEQYF